The 20 T cell receptor beta chains presented below share a single source sample, sequenced in a study of cytomegalovirus exposure and HLA in healthy donors. PCR amplification relied on 60 Vbeta primers (plus 13 Jbeta primers). Data came from immunoSEQ multiplex PCR; TCRdb stores just in-frame clones and leaves some out. Of about 120,000 clones detected, roughly 18% appear once; the ten largest clones hold approximately 2.6%. The sequencing sample was made of PBMCs. The receptors shown here come from a female donor in good health and CMV-seropositive.

This clone has more than one count but fewer than ten. The chain combines TRBV30 with TRBJ2-2, with 8 bases fitting TRBD2. V gave up 0 bases and J gave up 2 bases; unmatched junction bases: 5. This CDR3 has 16 residues. Germline loops: CDR1 GTSNPN, CDR2 SVGIG (reference sequence). The CDR3 loop is CAWSVLAGGNTGELFF. CDR3 nucleotide sequence: TGTGCCTGGAGTGTCCTGGCGGGGGGTAACACCGGGGAGCTGTTTTTT. The variable domain in full, with the rest retrieved from reference TRBV30 and TRBJ2-2, is SQTIHQWPATLVQPVGSPLSLECTVEGTSNPNLYWYRQAAGRGLQLLFYSVGIGQISSEVPQNLSASRPQDRQFILSSKKLLLSDSGFYLCAWSVLAGGNTGELFFGEGSRLTVL.

This clone has more than one count but fewer than ten. The chain carries TRBV9 and TRBJ1-1, with a weak D call TRBD1 (6 bases). Between the trimmed V and J ends, which lost 3 bases and 0 bases, there was a span of 12 bases. The CDR3 is made up of 15 amino acids. The germline CDR1 and CDR2 sequences are SGDLS and YYNGEE. CDR3 sequence reads: CASSAPTGLNTEAFF. DNA of the CDR3: TGTGCCAGCAGCGCACCAACAGGGTTGAACACTGAAGCTTTCTTT.

The V call is TRBV5-1, the J call TRBJ1-2; 7 bases agree with TRBD1. Germline trimming cut 1 base from V and 7 bases from J; bases unmatched to any gene: 7. The CDR3 has 14 residues. Germline loops: CDR1 SGHRS, CDR2 YFSETQ. CDR3 sequence reads: CASSLLQGEGGYTF. CDR3 bases: TGCGCCAGCAGCTTGTTGCAGGGGGAAGGTGGCTACACCTTC.

J is TRBJ1-5 and V is TRBV28; D perhaps matches TRBD1 (5 bases). The germline V and J ends were trimmed by 4 bases and 4 bases, with 14 bases remaining between them. This CDR3 region has 15 residues. Germline CDR1 is MDHEN and CDR2 is SYDVKM. CDR3 sequence: CASSSGGIGNQPQHF. CDR3 sequence (DNA): TGTGCCAGCAGTTCGGGGGGGATAGGGAATCAGCCCCAGCATTTT.

This clone was counted only a few times. V and J are TRBV14 and TRBJ2-1; TRBD2 agrees at 12 bases. Trimming took 5 bases from V and 9 from J; bases not matched to a gene: 11. Germline V gene data show CDR1 as SGHDN and CDR2 as FVKESK. This CDR3 has 16 residues. CDR3 in DNA: TGTGCCAGCAGCTCAGGACTAGCGGGGAGGGGTGGTGAGCAGTTCTTC. Its translation is CASSSGLAGRGGEQFF.

The rearrangement uses TRBV5-6 and TRBJ2-4, with D possibly matching TRBD1 (5 bases). The CDR3 contains 14 residues. The V end lost 0 bases, the J end lost 5 bases, and 9 bases lay between the germline ends. Germline V gene data show CDR1 as SGHDT and CDR2 as YYEEEE. The CDR3 DNA sequence: TGTGCCAGCAGCTTGGGACAGTCTCAAAACATTCAGTACTTC. The encoded protein is CASSLGQSQNIQYF.

This rearrangement joins TRBV2 to TRBJ2-5; 8 bases are a match to TRBD2. The CDR3 is made up of 16 amino acids. CDR1 is SNHLY and CDR2 is FYNNEI in the germline V gene. J gave up 1 base and V 10 bases, and 14 bases lay outside the gene matches. The CDR3 sequence: CATKRRPAGAQETQYF. CDR3 coding DNA: TGTGCCACCAAAAGGCGTCCAGCGGGGGCCCAAGAGACCCAGTACTTC.

The sample holds a few counts of this clone. The gene calls are TRBV7-8 and TRBJ1-4; TRBD1 agrees at 9 bases. The CDR3 runs 14 residues. The germline V gene encodes CDR1 SGHVS and CDR2 FQNEAQ. V shed 7 bases, J shed 7 bases, and the junction held 7 bases outside the gene matches. The CDR3 reads CASTAGQGIEKLFF. The CDR3 DNA follows: TGTGCCAGCACCGCGGGACAGGGCATTGAAAAACTGTTTTTT.

V usage is TRBV7-6 and J usage is TRBJ2-2; TRBD2 matches 11 bases. Germline values: CDR1 SGHVS, CDR2 FNYEAQ. Trimming cost V 0 bases and J 6 bases; bases outside gene matches: 9. The CDR3 is 18 amino acids. The CDR3 sequence is CASSLALLAGGPAGELFF. The CDR3 DNA sequence: TGTGCCAGCAGCTTAGCCCTGTTAGCGGGGGGGCCGGCCGGGGAGCTGTTTTTT.

This clone has more than one count but fewer than ten. The gene calls are TRBV29-1 and TRBJ1-3, with D tentatively TRBD1 (5 bases). The CDR3 has 13 residues. Between the trimmed V and J ends, which lost 7 bases and 2 bases, there was a span of 12 bases. In germline, CDR1 is SQVTM, CDR2 ANQGSEA. The CDR3 spells CSAAQGTGNTIYF. CDR3 nucleotides: TGCAGCGCCGCCCAGGGAACTGGAAACACCATATATTTT.

The chain has TRBV7-2 and TRBJ2-5; 10 bases match TRBD2. The CDR3 consists of 15 residues. In germline, CDR1 is SGHTA, CDR2 FQGNSA. J was trimmed by 3 bases and V by 4 bases; bases with no gene match: 5. CDR3 DNA sequence: TGTGCCAGCAGCTCCGGGACTAGCGTTGAAGAGACCCAGTACTTC. Its protein product is CASSSGTSVEETQYF.

This clone was seen a handful of times. This chain connects TRBV19 to TRBJ1-2, with 9 bases aligning to TRBD1. This CDR3 spans 13 amino acids. Trimming at V came to 7 bases and at J to 5 bases, leaving 5 bases not matched to a gene. Germline loops: CDR1 LNHDA, CDR2 SQIVND (reference sequence). The CDR3 DNA sequence: TGTGCCAGTACACCGGGACAGGGTTATGGCTACACCTTC. It specifies CASTPGQGYGYTF. Looking up the rest from reference TRBV19 and TRBJ1-2 gives the full variable domain: DGGITQSPKYLFRKEGQNVTLSCEQNLNHDAMYWYRQDPGQGLRLIYYSQIVNDFQKGDIAEGYSVSREKKESFPLTVTSAQKNPTAFYLCASTPGQGYGYTFGSGTRLTVV.

The CDR3 sequence is CASSQAVGTSVYEQYF. In DNA, the CDR3 is TGTGCCAGCAGCCAGGCCGTCGGGACTAGCGTCTACGAGCAGTACTTC. The V and J genes are TRBV4-2 and TRBJ2-7, with 10 positions matching TRBD2. J lost 3 bases, V lost 3 bases, and 8 bases had no gene match. CDR3 length equals 16 residues. The germline V gene has CDR1 LGHNA and CDR2 YNFKEQ.

The chain links TRBV28 to TRBJ1-5, with 10 bases fitting TRBD1. CDR1 is MDHEN and CDR2 is SYDVKM in the germline V gene. The CDR3 length is 16 residues. J was trimmed by 4 bases and V by 3 bases; bases with no gene match: 6. CDR3 loop: CASSFFGTGANQPQHF. CDR3 coding DNA: TGTGCCAGCAGTTTTTTCGGGACAGGGGCGAATCAGCCCCAGCATTTT.

This clone was counted between two and nine times. The rearrangement uses TRBV7-9 and TRBJ2-7; possibly TRBD2 for D (6 bases). This CDR3 is built from 13 residues. V gave up 0 bases and J gave up 6 bases, with 9 bases separating them. Germline CDR1 and CDR2: SEHNR and FQNEAQ (reference sequence). The CDR3 is CASSLAMEGEQYF. As DNA, the CDR3 is TGTGCCAGCAGCTTAGCTATGGAGGGCGAGCAGTACTTC.

The V gene is TRBV9, the J gene TRBJ2-3; 7 nucleotides align to TRBD2. The CDR3 covers 15 residues. Germline CDR1 reads SGDLS; CDR2 reads YYNGEE. V trimming: 0 bases; J trimming: 2 bases; junction bases outside the gene matches: 3. This CDR3 is CASSVGLAPTDTQYF. The DNA for the CDR3 is TGTGCCAGCAGCGTAGGACTAGCACCCACAGATACGCAGTATTTT.

The CDR3 region is CASSLALRRGFLPEAFF. The CDR3 DNA sequence: TGTGCCAGCAGCTTGGCCTTGAGGAGGGGATTTTTACCTGAAGCTTTCTTT. This chain connects TRBV5-6 to TRBJ1-1; the D gene is possibly TRBD1 (5 bases). CDR3 size: 17 residues. V lost 0 bases to trimming and J lost 6 bases, with 21 bases between them. In germline, CDR1 is SGHDT, CDR2 YYEEEE.

The gene calls are TRBV5-4 and TRBJ2-3, with 10 bases lining up with TRBD2. Germline V CDR1 and CDR2: SGHNT, YYREEE (reference sequence). The length of the CDR3 is 19 residues. The J segment lost 1 base and the V segment lost 4 bases, leaving 15 bases of the junction unmatched. The CDR3 bases are TGTGCCAGCAGCCGGGGGGGGCTAGCGGGGGCCACCCGCACAGATACGCAGTATTTT. Its protein is CASSRGGLAGATRTDTQYF.

The rearrangement joins TRBV9 to TRBJ1-1, with 7 bases lining up with TRBD1. J lost 5 bases, V lost 5 bases, and 12 bases had no gene match. This CDR3 is 15 amino acids long. Per germline, CDR1 SGDLS and CDR2 YYNGEE. The CDR3 sequence: CASSSRQGKRTEAFF. The CDR3, as DNA: TGTGCCAGCAGTAGTCGACAGGGAAAGAGGACTGAAGCTTTCTTT.

This clone was recorded many times. The chain combines TRBV5-1 with TRBJ1-1; TRBD1 matches at 7 bases. The CDR3 sequence is 14 residues long. CDR1 and CDR2 (germline): SGHRS, YFSETQ. J gave up 0 bases and V 5 bases, and 4 bases lay outside the gene matches. The CDR3 reads CASRGDSMNTEAFF. The CDR3 DNA reads TGCGCCAGCAGAGGGGACAGCATGAACACTGAAGCTTTCTTT.